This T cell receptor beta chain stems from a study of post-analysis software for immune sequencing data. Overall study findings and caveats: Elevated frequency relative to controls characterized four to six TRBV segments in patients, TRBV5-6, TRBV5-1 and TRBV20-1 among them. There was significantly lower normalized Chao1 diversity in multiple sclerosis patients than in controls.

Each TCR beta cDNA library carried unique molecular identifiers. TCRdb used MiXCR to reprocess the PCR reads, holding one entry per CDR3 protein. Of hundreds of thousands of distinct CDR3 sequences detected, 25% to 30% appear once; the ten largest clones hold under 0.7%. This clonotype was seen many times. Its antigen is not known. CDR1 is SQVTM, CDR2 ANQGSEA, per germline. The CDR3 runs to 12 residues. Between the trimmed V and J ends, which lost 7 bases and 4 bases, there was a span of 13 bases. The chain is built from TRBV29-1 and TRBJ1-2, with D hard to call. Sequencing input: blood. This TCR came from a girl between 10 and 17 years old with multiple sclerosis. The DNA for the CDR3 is TGCAGCGCCGACCAGGAGGCCTATGGCTACACCTTC. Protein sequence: CSADQEAYGYTF.